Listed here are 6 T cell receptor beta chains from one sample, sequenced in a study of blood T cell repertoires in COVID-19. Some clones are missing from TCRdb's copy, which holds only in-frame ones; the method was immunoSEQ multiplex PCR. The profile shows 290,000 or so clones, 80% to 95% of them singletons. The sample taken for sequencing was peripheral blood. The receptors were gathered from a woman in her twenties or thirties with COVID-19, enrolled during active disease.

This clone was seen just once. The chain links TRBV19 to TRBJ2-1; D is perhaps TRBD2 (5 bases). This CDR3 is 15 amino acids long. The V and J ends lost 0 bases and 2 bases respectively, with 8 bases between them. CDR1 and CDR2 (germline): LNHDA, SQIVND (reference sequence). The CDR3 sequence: CASSIDQRPYNEQFF. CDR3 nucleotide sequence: TGTGCCAGTAGTATAGATCAGCGGCCCTACAATGAGCAGTTCTTC.

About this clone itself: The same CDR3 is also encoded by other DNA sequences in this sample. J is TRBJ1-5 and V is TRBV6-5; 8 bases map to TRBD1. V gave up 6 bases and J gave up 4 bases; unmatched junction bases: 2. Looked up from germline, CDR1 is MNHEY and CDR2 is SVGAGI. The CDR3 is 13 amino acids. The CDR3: CASSRQGNQPQHF. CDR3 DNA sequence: TGTGCCAGCAGCCGACAGGGGAATCAGCCCCAGCATTTT.

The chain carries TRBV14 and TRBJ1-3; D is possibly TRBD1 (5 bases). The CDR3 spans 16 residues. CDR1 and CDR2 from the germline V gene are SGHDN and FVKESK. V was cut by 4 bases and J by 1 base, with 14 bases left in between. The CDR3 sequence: CASSRQGRGSGNTIYF. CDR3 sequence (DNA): TGTGCCAGCAGCCGCCAGGGTAGGGGTTCTGGAAACACCATATATTTT. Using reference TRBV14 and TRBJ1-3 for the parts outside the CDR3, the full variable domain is EAGVTQFPSHSVIEKGQTVTLRCDPISGHDNLYWYRRVMGKEIKFLLHFVKESKQDESGMPNNRFLAERTGGTYSTLKVQPAELEDSGVYFCASSRQGRGSGNTIYFGEGSWLTVV.

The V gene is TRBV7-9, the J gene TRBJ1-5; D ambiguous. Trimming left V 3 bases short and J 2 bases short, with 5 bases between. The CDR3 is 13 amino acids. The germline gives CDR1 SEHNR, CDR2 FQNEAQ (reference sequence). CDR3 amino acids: CASSFSGNQPQHF. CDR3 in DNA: TGTGCCAGCAGCTTTTCCGGCAATCAGCCCCAGCATTTT.

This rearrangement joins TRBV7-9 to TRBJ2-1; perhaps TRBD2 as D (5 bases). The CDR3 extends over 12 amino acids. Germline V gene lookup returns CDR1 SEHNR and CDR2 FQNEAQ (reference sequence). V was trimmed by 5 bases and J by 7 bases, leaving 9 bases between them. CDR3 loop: CASSPDLNEQFF. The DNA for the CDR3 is TGTGCCAGCAGCCCGGACTTGAATGAGCAGTTCTTC. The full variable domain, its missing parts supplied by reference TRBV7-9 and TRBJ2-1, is DTGVSQNPRHKITKRGQNVTFRCDPISEHNRLYWYRQTLGQGPEFLTYFQNEAQLEKSRLLSDRFSAERPKGSFSTLEIQRTEQGDSAMYLCASSPDLNEQFFGPGTRLTVL.

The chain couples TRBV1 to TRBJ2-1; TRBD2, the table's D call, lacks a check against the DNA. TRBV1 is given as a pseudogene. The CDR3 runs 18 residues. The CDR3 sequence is CTSRITASGRATYNEQFF. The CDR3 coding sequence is TGCACCAGCAGGATAACGGCTAGCGGGAGGGCCACCTACAATGAGCAGTTCTTC.